Listed here is a single TCR beta chain. Its antigen remains unidentified. Through a sample-barcoded 5' primer and a J-beta primer mix, a second PCR was run for about 7 to 12 cycles. The study obtained at least 3 million CDR3-containing paired-end reads from every sample. TCRdb independently ran MiXCR on the 5' RACE reads; one entry per CDR3 protein. The sample yields approximately 600,000 distinct CDR3 sequences, roughly 53% seen once. These data originate in a study of blood T cells in healthy people across ages. At the level of the study: With template switching, about one barcoded beta molecule was captured per two T cells.

The study, taken as a whole, reports: Researchers judged that diversity estimates from one million T cells fell short of true values. Higher diversity, along with more naive CD4+ cells, distinguished long-lived donors from aged donors.

The source material was blood. The receptor comes from a man aged 60-69 years in good health.

This chain's CDR3 is CASSLSPPVGRETQYF. CDR3 sequence (DNA): TGCGCCAGCAGCTTGTCACCGCCAGTGGGGCGGGAGACCCAGTACTTC. The chain couples TRBV5-1 to TRBJ2-5; D might be TRBD1 (5 bases). Deletions cut 1 base from V and 5 bases from J, with 18 bases between. The CDR3 is 16 amino acids. Germline loops: CDR1 SGHRS, CDR2 YFSETQ.